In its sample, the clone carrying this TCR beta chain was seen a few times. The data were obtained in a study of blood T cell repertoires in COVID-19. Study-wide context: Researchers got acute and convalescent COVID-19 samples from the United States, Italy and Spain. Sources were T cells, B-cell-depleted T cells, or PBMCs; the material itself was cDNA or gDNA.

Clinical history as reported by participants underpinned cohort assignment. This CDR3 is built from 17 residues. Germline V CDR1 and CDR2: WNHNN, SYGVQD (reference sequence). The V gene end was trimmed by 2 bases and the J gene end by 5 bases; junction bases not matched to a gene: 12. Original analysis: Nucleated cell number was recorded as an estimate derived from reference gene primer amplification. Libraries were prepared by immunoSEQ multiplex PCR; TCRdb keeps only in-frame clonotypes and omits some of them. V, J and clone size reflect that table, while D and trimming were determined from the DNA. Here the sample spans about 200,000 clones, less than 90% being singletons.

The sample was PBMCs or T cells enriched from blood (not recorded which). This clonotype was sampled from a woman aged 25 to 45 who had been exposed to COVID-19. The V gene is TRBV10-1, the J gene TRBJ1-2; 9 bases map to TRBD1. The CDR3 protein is CASSEPGTGSVDYGYTF. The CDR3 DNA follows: TGCGCCAGCAGTGAGCCGGGGACAGGGTCGGTGGATTATGGCTACACCTTC.